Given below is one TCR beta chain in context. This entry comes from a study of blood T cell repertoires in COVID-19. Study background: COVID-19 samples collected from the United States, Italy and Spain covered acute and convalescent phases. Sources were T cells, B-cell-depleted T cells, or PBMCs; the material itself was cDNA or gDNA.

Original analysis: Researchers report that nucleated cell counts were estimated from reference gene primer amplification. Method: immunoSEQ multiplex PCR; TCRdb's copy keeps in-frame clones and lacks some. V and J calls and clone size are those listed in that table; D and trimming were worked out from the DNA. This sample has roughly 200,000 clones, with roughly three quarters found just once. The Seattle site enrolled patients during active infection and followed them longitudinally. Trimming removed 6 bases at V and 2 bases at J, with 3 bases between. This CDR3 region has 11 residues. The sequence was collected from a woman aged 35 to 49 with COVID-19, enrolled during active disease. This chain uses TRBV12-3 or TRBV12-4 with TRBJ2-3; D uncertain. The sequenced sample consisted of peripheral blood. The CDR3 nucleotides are TGTGCCAGCAGCCTCACAGATACGCAGTATTTT. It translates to CASSLTDTQYF.